The T cell receptor beta chain described here comes from a study of CD8+ T cells in alopecia areata. Study information: Scoring treated patients' severity relied on the percentage of scalp area affected.

Described treatment: oral pan-JAK inhibitor, 5-10 mg twice daily. CD4+ and CD8+ T cells were sorted from PBMCs. Germline CDR1 reads SQVTM; CDR2 reads ANQGSEA. The length of the CDR3 is 13 residues. The ends were cut back, 2 bases at V and 0 bases at J, with 7 bases in the middle. This clone was observed a handful of times. Its antigen remains unidentified. Notes on the study in general: Many expanded lesional clones persisted in scalp and blood during tofacitinib.

cDNA reverse transcribed from extracted RNA served as the sequencing template. Here immunoSEQ multiplex PCR was the method, and the copy in TCRdb shows in-frame clones only, minus some. The sample holds some 220,000 clones, about 50% seen once. The receptor was derived from a human donor with alopecia areata. V is TRBV29-1 and J is TRBJ1-1; D remains unclear. The source material was CD4+ T cells sorted from blood, sampled at week 4, from a patient treated with tofacitinib. This CDR3 is CSVERIMNTEAFF. The CDR3 region has the DNA TGCAGCGTTGAACGGATCATGAACACTGAAGCTTTCTTT.